This T cell receptor (beta chain) came from a study of regulatory T cells in long-lasting Graves disease. Germline CDR1 is MDHEN and CDR2 is SYDVKM. The V end lost 6 bases, the J end lost 0 bases, and 12 bases lay between the germline ends. This CDR3 contains 14 residues. The time point denotes: persistent/refractory GD, antithyroid drugs over 5 years with positive TRAb. The TCR library was made from RNA extracted from PBMCs. Many counts were recorded for this clonotype. Researchers made TCR beta libraries by using iRepertoire HTBI primers and running Arm-PCR on CDR3 regions. TCRdb re-analysed the multiplex PCR reads in MiXCR, keeping a single row per CDR3 protein. Of roughly 400,000 distinct CDR3 sequences listed, roughly 21% are singletons.

The chain carries TRBV28 and TRBJ2-7; TRBD1 is a possible D gene (5 bases). Sequencing was performed on peripheral blood mononuclear cells (PBMCs), taken when the disease was refractory, from a patient treated with antithyroid drugs. This TCR derives from a female donor with Graves disease. The CDR3 nucleotides read TGTGCCAGCAGCCCCTTGGACATCTCCTACGAGCAGTACTTC. This codes for CASSPLDISYEQYF.